This TCR beta chain was identified in a study of T cell repertoires in cytomegalovirus infection. Study-level findings and limits: Cumulative public TCR beta family frequency identified carriers of CMV plus the relevant HLA.

This clonotype was observed at least ten times. As yet, its antigen is unknown. TCRdb ran MiXCR on the reads and lists one entry per CDR3 protein. This table has roughly 730,000 distinct CDR3 sequences, roughly 36% appearing once. V was clipped by 3 bases and J by 5 bases, with 10 bases between them. From germline, CDR1 is SGHVS and CDR2 FQNEAQ. The CDR3 is made up of 13 amino acids. The source is a human donor in good health (CMV status not recorded). Some clones in this sample may be carry-over from other donors' samples. The sequenced sample was cultured PBMCs, obtained from culture after CMV antigen stimulation. The V call is TRBV7-8, the J call TRBJ1-1; no reliable D call. CDR3: CASSLAALTEAFF. The CDR3 region has the DNA TGTGCCAGCAGCTTGGCAGCGTTGACTGAAGCTTTCTTT.